The clone carrying this T cell receptor (beta chain) has only a few counts. This CDR3 has 14 residues. V lost 4 bases to trimming and J lost 7 bases; unmatched junction nucleotides: 10. The germline V gene has CDR1 SGDLS and CDR2 YYNGEE. The sample belongs to a study of T cells in Graves' hyperthyroidism and ophthalmopathy. TCR beta CDR3 region amplification was performed from RNA transcripts. A set of HTBI primers served as the primers for a first-round RT-PCR of the TCR CDR3. TCRdb recomputed calls from the multiplex PCR reads with MiXCR, one row per CDR3 protein. The sample shows 370,000 or so distinct CDR3 sequences, 25% of them seen only once.

The chain couples TRBV9 to TRBJ1-1, with TRBD1 matching over 7 bases. The source material was blood. This TCR was sampled from a man in his fifties with Graves' hyperthyroidism. CDR3 amino acids: CASSPSTGWNEAFF. In DNA, the CDR3 is TGTGCCAGCAGCCCGTCGACAGGGTGGAATGAAGCTTTCTTT.